The sequence of this T cell receptor (beta chain) was determined in a study of T cells in Graves' hyperthyroidism and ophthalmopathy. This clonotype was counted a few times. Researchers took RNA transcripts and amplified the TCR beta CDR3 regions from them. TCR CDR3 underwent first-round RT-PCR with the HTBI primer set. MiXCR was run by TCRdb on the multiplex PCR reads, yielding one entry per CDR3 protein. The table includes hundreds of thousands of distinct CDR3 sequences, about 19% detected once. The study collected blood at first hyperthyroidism diagnosis, before any ophthalmopathy symptoms arose. Germline loops: CDR1 KGHSH, CDR2 LQKENI. This CDR3 region has 15 residues. V was trimmed by 6 bases and J by 3 bases, leaving 16 bases between them.

Sequencing input: blood. The receptor comes from a woman aged 50 to 65 with Graves' hyperthyroidism that later progressed to Graves' ophthalmopathy. The genes are TRBV18 and TRBJ2-3; no clear D gene. CDR3 bases: TGTGCCAGCTCCCCTGACGGACCCGTTACAGATACGCAGTATTTT. The encoded protein is CASSPDGPVTDTQYF.